This is a list of T cell receptor beta chains from one sample in a study of CD8+ T cells in alopecia areata. TCRdb's table, derived via immunoSEQ multiplex PCR, lists solely in-frame clones and lacks some. The table lists 150,000 to 200,000 clones, about 60% of them singletons. The specimen comprised CD8+ T cells sorted from blood, sampled at week 24, from a patient treated with tofacitinib. The receptors were sampled from a human donor with alopecia areata. CDR3s include the opening cysteine and the closing phenylalanine or tryptophan. D genes are given only for firm matches. Expanded clones get a size class; other rows say once, few or many, or leave the size out.

TRBJ1-1 | TRBV11-3 | NA | NA | CASSLSTGTEAFF | TGTGCCAGCAGCTTATCTACAGGCACTGAAGCTTTCTTT
TRBJ1-1 | TRBV2 | TRBD1 | NA | CASSEATGVAFF | TGTGCCAGCAGTGAAGCAACAGGGGTAGCTTTCTTT
TRBJ1-2 | TRBV29-1 | TRBD1 | NA | CSATPGTEGYTF | TGCAGCGCCACACCCGGGACAGAGGGCTACACCTTC
TRBJ1-2 | TRBV27 | NA | NA | CASSSRDGPYGYTF | TGTGCCAGCAGTTCCAGGGACGGGCCCTATGGCTACACCTTC
TRBJ1-1 | TRBV27 | NA | few | CASSLNPQVGTEAFF | TGTGCCAGCAGTCTAAATCCCCAAGTGGGCACTGAAGCTTTCTTT
TRBJ2-2 | TRBV4-2 | NA | NA | CASSQEQGTGELFF | TGTGCCAGCAGCCAAGAACAGGGAACCGGGGAGCTGTTTTTT
TRBJ1-3 | TRBV11-2 | NA | NA | CASRGGRSGNTIYF | TGTGCCAGCCGGGGGGGCCGCTCTGGAAACACCATATATTTT
TRBJ1-2 | TRBV29-1 | TRBD1 | NA | CSVEDRGYGYTF | TGCAGCGTTGAAGACAGGGGGTATGGCTACACCTTC
TRBJ2-1 | TRBV30 | NA | NA | CAWSSGQNNEQFF | TGTGCCTGGAGTAGCGGGCAAAACAATGAGCAGTTCTTC
TRBJ1-1 | TRBV29-1 | NA | few | CSVPYSTVNTEAFF | TGCAGCGTTCCTTATTCGACAGTGAACACTGAAGCTTTCTTT
TRBJ2-2 | TRBV6-1 | NA | NA | CASSEALTLTGELFF | TGTGCCAGCAGTGAAGCCTTGACTCTCACCGGGGAGCTGTTTTTT
TRBJ1-2 | TRBV5-6 | NA | once | CASSLGRGDGYTF | TGTGCCAGCAGCTTGGGCCGGGGAGATGGCTACACCTTC
TRBJ1-1 | TRBV30 | NA | once | CAWGNAPEAFF | TGTGCCTGGGGGAATGCCCCTGAAGCTTTCTTT
TRBJ2-1 | TRBV7-8 | TRBD1 | NA | CASSRQGSHEQFF | TGTGCCAGCAGTAGACAGGGGAGCCATGAGCAGTTCTTC
TRBJ2-1 | TRBV30 | NA | few | CAWSQDRSPYNEQFF | TGTGCCTGGAGCCAAGACAGGAGTCCCTACAATGAGCAGTTCTTC
TRBJ1-6 | TRBV30 | NA | NA | CAWSVGSYNSPLHF | TGTGCCTGGAGTGTGGGCAGCTATAATTCACCCCTCCACTTT
TRBJ2-5 | TRBV5-6 | NA | NA | CASSPGTTRTQYF | TGTGCCAGCAGCCCTGGGACCACACGGACCCAGTACTTC
TRBJ2-7 | TRBV29-1 | NA | once | CSVEGGPYREQYF | TGCAGCGTTGAAGGGGGGCCATATCGGGAGCAGTACTTC
TRBJ2-3 | TRBV15 | TRBD2 | once | CATRRTSGGRDTQYF | TGTGCCACCAGACGGACTAGCGGGGGCCGAGATACGCAGTATTTT
TRBJ1-6 | TRBV13 | NA | NA | CASSLASSYNSPLHF | TGTGCCAGCAGCTTGGCGAGCTCCTATAATTCACCCCTCCACTTT
TRBJ1-5 | TRBV4-1 | NA | few | CASSSHYRGNQPQHF | TGCGCCAGCAGCTCCCACTACAGGGGCAATCAGCCCCAGCATTTT
TRBJ1-1 | TRBV5-4 | NA | few | CASSKQGPNTEAFF | TGTGCCAGCAGCAAACAGGGACCGAACACTGAAGCTTTCTTT
TRBJ1-2 | TRBV29-1 | TRBD1 | few | CSVHPDREGGYTF | TGCAGCGTCCACCCCGACAGGGAGGGTGGCTACACCTTC
TRBJ2-7 | TRBV20-1 | NA | NA | CSAPYEQYF | TGCAGTGCCCCGTACGAGCAGTACTTC
TRBJ2-7 | TRBV5-1 | TRBD1 | NA | CASSFDWDRVYEQYF | TGCGCCAGCAGCTTCGATTGGGACAGGGTCTACGAGCAGTACTTC
TRBJ2-7 | TRBV15 | TRBD1 | once | CATSRSGTADEQYF | TGTGCCACCAGCAGATCCGGGACAGCGGACGAGCAGTACTTC
TRBJ1-2 | TRBV12-5 | NA | few | CASGLGRNYGYTF | TGTGCTAGTGGTTTGGGCCGTAACTATGGCTACACCTTC
TRBJ1-4 | TRBV6-5 | NA | NA | CASSYGRRTTNEKLFF | TGTGCCAGCAGTTATGGGAGGAGAACAACTAATGAAAAACTGTTTTTT
TRBJ1-1 | TRBV18 | TRBD1 | NA | CASSPQGQGGTEAFF | TGTGCCAGCTCACCACAGGGACAGGGAGGAACTGAAGCTTTCTTT
TRBJ2-7 | TRBV7-2 | TRBD2 | NA | CASTPDGTSGGWYEQYF | TGTGCCAGCACCCCGGACGGAACTAGCGGGGGGTGGTACGAGCAGTACTTC
TRBJ2-2 | TRBV27 | NA | NA | CASSFGATGELFF | TGTGCCAGCAGTTTCGGGGCAACCGGGGAGCTGTTTTTT
TRBJ2-1 | TRBV4-1 | NA | once | CASSQERGSFNEQFF | TGCGCCAGCAGCCAAGAAAGGGGTAGCTTCAATGAGCAGTTCTTC
TRBJ1-2 | TRBV7-9 | TRBD1 | once | CASSIGTGNGYTF | TGTGCCAGCAGCATCGGGACAGGGAATGGCTACACCTTC
TRBJ2-7 | TRBV7-9 | NA | NA | CASSLSDRPYEQYF | TGTGCCAGCAGCTTATCGGACAGACCTTACGAGCAGTACTTC
TRBJ1-3 | TRBV6-5 | NA | NA | CASSYTVGRGNTIYF | TGTGCCAGCAGTTATACGGTCGGCAGGGGAAACACCATATATTTT
TRBJ2-5 | TRBV30 | TRBD2 | NA | CAWNTGLAKETQYF | TGTGCCTGGAACACGGGACTAGCAAAAGAGACCCAGTACTTC
TRBJ2-1 | TRBV9 | NA | NA | CASSVGGGTYNEQFF | TGTGCCAGCAGCGTAGGCGGGGGCACCTACAATGAGCAGTTCTTC
TRBJ2-3 | TRBV7-6 | TRBD2 | NA | CASSSGSSGGADTQYF | TGTGCCAGCAGCTCCGGGTCCAGCGGGGGGGCGGATACGCAGTATTTT
TRBJ1-2 | TRBV5-1 | NA | few | CASSLDPGPDYGYTF | TGCGCCAGCAGCTTGGATCCCGGGCCCGACTATGGCTACACCTTC
TRBJ2-7 | TRBV7-6 | NA | NA | CASGTYEQYF | TGTGCCAGCGGAACCTACGAGCAGTACTTC
TRBJ1-5 | TRBV27 | NA | NA | CASSPLDSNQPQHF | TGTGCCAGCAGTCCACTCGACAGCAATCAGCCCCAGCATTTT
TRBJ2-2 | TRBV27 | TRBD2 | NA | CASSWSSGGSGELFF | TGTGCCAGCAGTTGGTCTAGCGGGGGAAGCGGGGAGCTGTTTTTT
TRBJ2-5 | TRBV9 | NA | NA | CASSRRDTAGETQYF | TGTGCCAGCTCCCGAAGGGACACGGCTGGGGAGACCCAGTACTTC
TRBJ2-7 | TRBV29-1 | TRBD1 | NA | CSVEGTGKAYEQYF | TGCAGCGTTGAAGGGACAGGGAAAGCCTACGAGCAGTACTTC
TRBJ1-2 | TRBV30 | NA | NA | CAWSVGGGYGYTF | TGTGCCTGGAGTGTAGGAGGGGGCTATGGCTACACCTTC
TRBJ1-6 | TRBV10-2 | NA | NA | CASSEPGRGSHSPLHF | TGCGCCAGCAGTGAGCCGGGACGGGGGTCCCATTCACCCCTCCACTTT
TRBJ2-5 | TRBV27 | TRBD1 | NA | CASSLVRGRGETQYF | TGTGCCAGCAGTTTGGTCAGGGGGCGAGGAGAGACCCAGTACTTC
TRBJ2-1 | TRBV7-2 | NA | few | CASSYTGRDYNEQFF | TGTGCCAGCAGTTACACGGGCCGTGACTACAATGAGCAGTTCTTC
TRBJ1-1 | TRBV27 | NA | NA | CASSLSNSRSQVEAFF | TGTGCCAGCAGTTTATCGAACTCCAGATCCCAGGTGGAAGCTTTCTTT